This T cell receptor (beta chain) was sequenced during a study of cytomegalovirus exposure and HLA in healthy donors. Study outcomes and limitations: Later examination showed HLA-associated TCR beta chains had greater clonal expansion than equally common others. Associated with HLA alleles at 0.05 false discovery rate in a later analysis were about 17,000 TCR beta sequences.

The PCR made use of 60 Vbeta and 13 Jbeta primers. As handled by the study authors: In a later analysis, the count reached some 73 million unique TCR beta chains, with 8.5 million to 14 million shared. Method: immunoSEQ multiplex PCR; TCRdb's copy keeps in-frame clones and lacks some. The DNA gave D and trimming, while V, J and clone size come from that table. The sample contains about 15,000 clones, about 60% of which appear only once. In regard to this clone: Its cognate antigen is unknown.

Germline CDR1 is MDHEN and CDR2 is SYDVKM. The V end lost 6 bases, the J end lost 8 bases, and 13 bases lay between the germline ends. CDR3 length equals 12 residues. This sequence originates from a woman between 45 and 60 years old in good health and CMV-seropositive. The rearrangement links TRBV28 to TRBJ1-1; D is undetermined. Sequencing was performed on PBMCs. The CDR3 DNA follows: TGTGCCAGCAGCCTCGGGGTCCTAGAAGCTTTCTTT. It encodes CASSLGVLEAFF.